This is a list of T cell receptor beta chains from one sample in a study of regulatory T cells in long-lasting Graves disease. TCRdb reanalysed the multiplex PCR reads using MiXCR and keeps one entry per CDR3 protein. Of 540,000 or so distinct CDR3 sequences listed, roughly 14% were seen once; the top ten hold roughly 10%. The data were also submitted as part of a second study, on T cells in Graves' hyperthyroidism and ophthalmopathy.

The sample consisted of peripheral blood mononuclear cells (PBMCs), taken at new diagnosis, from a patient treated with antithyroid drugs. These receptors all come from a man aged 30-40 years with Graves disease. Each CDR3 is given with its conserved first and last residue. The D gene is left open where the match is weak. A clone size is listed for some rows: how often the clone was seen (once, few, many), or a class if it is expanded.

V: TRBV4-1; J: TRBJ1-4; D: TRBD1; size: .; DNA: TGCGCCAGCAGCCAAGACCCCTTACAGGGGTCAACTAATGAAAAACTGTTTTTT; CDR3: CASSQDPLQGSTNEKLFF
V: TRBV12-3/TRBV12-4; J: TRBJ2-5; D: .; size: many; DNA: TGTGCCAGCAGTTTAGGGGTAGAGACCCAGTACTTC; CDR3: CASSLGVETQYF
V: TRBV28; J: TRBJ2-7; D: .; size: many; DNA: TGTGCCAGCAGTTTTCGTAGTTTGTACGAGCAGTACTTC; CDR3: CASSFRSLYEQYF
V: TRBV27; J: TRBJ2-1; D: .; size: few; DNA: TGTGCCAGCAGTTTAGCGGGGAGGCCAGACAATGAGCAGTTCTTC; CDR3: CASSLAGRPDNEQFF
V: TRBV12-3/TRBV12-4; J: TRBJ1-4; D: .; size: many; DNA: TGTGCCAGCAGTCCGGGGGTTTCCATCTTTTTT; CDR3: CASSPGVSIFF
V: TRBV25-1; J: TRBJ2-7; D: .; size: many; DNA: TGTGCCAGCAGTGACCCAAGGAAAACCTACGAGCAGTACTTC; CDR3: CASSDPRKTYEQYF
V: TRBV14; J: TRBJ2-1; D: TRBD2; size: few; DNA: TGTGCCAGCAGCCAGCTAGCGGGAGCCGGCAATGAGCAGTTCTTC; CDR3: CASSQLAGAGNEQFF
V: TRBV29-1; J: TRBJ1-2; D: .; size: many; DNA: TGCAGCGTTGCATGGGGGGCCGGCTACACCTTC; CDR3: CSVAWGAGYTF
V: TRBV12-3/TRBV12-4; J: TRBJ2-1; D: TRBD2; size: many; DNA: TGTGCCAGCAGTCCCCCCCGGACTAGCTTAATATGGGAGCAGTTCTTC; CDR3: CASSPPRTSLIWEQFF
V: TRBV29-1; J: TRBJ2-7; D: .; size: many; DNA: TGCAGCGTTGAAGGGGGCAGGGGCCACGAGCAGTACTTC; CDR3: CSVEGGRGHEQYF
V: TRBV29-1; J: TRBJ2-1; D: TRBD2; size: many; DNA: TGCAGCGTTGAAGATGGGACTAGCGGTAGGAATGAGCAGTTCTTC; CDR3: CSVEDGTSGRNEQFF
V: TRBV7-3; J: TRBJ2-3; D: TRBD2; size: many; DNA: TGTGCCAGCAGCTTAACGGGGGGGGGTACGCAGTATTTT; CDR3: CASSLTGGGTQYF
V: TRBV12-3/TRBV12-4; J: TRBJ2-7; D: .; size: many; DNA: TGTGCCACCGGTGAGGGGCCGCTAAACGAGCAGTACTTC; CDR3: CATGEGPLNEQYF
V: TRBV24-1; J: TRBJ1-5; D: .; size: many; DNA: TGTGCCACCAGTGATACGACGGTCCAGCCCCAGCATTTT; CDR3: CATSDTTVQPQHF
V: TRBV11-2; J: TRBJ2-7; D: .; size: many; DNA: TGTGCCAGCAGCGGGGGGGGCGGCGAGCAGTACTTC; CDR3: CASSGGGGEQYF
V: TRBV6-1; J: TRBJ2-5; D: .; size: few; DNA: TGTGCCAGCAGCCAAACAGGGTCAACTGGAGAGACCCAGTACTTC; CDR3: CASSQTGSTGETQYF
V: TRBV20-1; J: TRBJ2-1; D: TRBD2; size: many; DNA: TGCAGTGCTAGAGATGACTTGGGACTAGATATCGATGAGCAGTTCTTC; CDR3: CSARDDLGLDIDEQFF
V: TRBV7-2; J: TRBJ1-5; D: .; size: .; DNA: TGTGCCAGCAGCACCCACAGGGTAAATCAGCCCCAGCATTTT; CDR3: CASSTHRVNQPQHF
V: TRBV3-1; J: TRBJ2-6; D: .; size: few; DNA: TGTGCCAGCAGCCTGGCTCGGGCCAACGTCCTGACTTTC; CDR3: CASSLARANVLTF
V: TRBV6-1; J: TRBJ2-1; D: .; size: many; DNA: TGTGCCAGCAGCCCGGGAACGGGCAATGAGCAGTTCTTC; CDR3: CASSPGTGNEQFF
V: TRBV5-1; J: TRBJ2-7; D: TRBD1; size: few; DNA: TGCGCCAGCAGCCCTAGGACAGGAATAGCCTACGAGCAGTACTTC; CDR3: CASSPRTGIAYEQYF
V: TRBV6-1; J: TRBJ2-3; D: .; size: many; DNA: TGTGCCAGCAGTGATAGGAGGGAAACAGATACGCAGTATTTT; CDR3: CASSDRRETDTQYF
V: TRBV5-4; J: TRBJ2-2; D: .; size: few; DNA: TGTGCCAGCAGCTTCCCCCCCGGGCAAGGAGGGGGCTCTAACACCGGGGAGCTGTTTTTT; CDR3: CASSFPPGQGGGSNTGELFF
V: TRBV30; J: TRBJ2-3; D: .; size: .; DNA: TGTGCCTGGAGTGTAGGACTCCCCGACGATACGCAGTATTTT; CDR3: CAWSVGLPDDTQYF
V: TRBV6-2/TRBV6-3; J: TRBJ2-3; D: .; size: many; DNA: TGTGCCAGCAGTTCACTCAGGGGCACAGATACGCAGTATTTT; CDR3: CASSSLRGTDTQYF
V: TRBV15; J: TRBJ2-7; D: .; size: few; DNA: TGTGCCACCAGCAGAGATAGGACGGGAGACCCCTACGAGCAGTACTTC; CDR3: CATSRDRTGDPYEQYF
V: TRBV24-1; J: TRBJ2-7; D: .; size: .; DNA: TGTGCCACCTGGGACGGCCGGAAGGACGAGCAGTACTTC; CDR3: CATWDGRKDEQYF
V: TRBV10-2; J: TRBJ2-2; D: .; size: many; DNA: TGCGCCAGCAAGAAAGGGGGGGTCACCGGGGAGCTGTTTTTT; CDR3: CASKKGGVTGELFF